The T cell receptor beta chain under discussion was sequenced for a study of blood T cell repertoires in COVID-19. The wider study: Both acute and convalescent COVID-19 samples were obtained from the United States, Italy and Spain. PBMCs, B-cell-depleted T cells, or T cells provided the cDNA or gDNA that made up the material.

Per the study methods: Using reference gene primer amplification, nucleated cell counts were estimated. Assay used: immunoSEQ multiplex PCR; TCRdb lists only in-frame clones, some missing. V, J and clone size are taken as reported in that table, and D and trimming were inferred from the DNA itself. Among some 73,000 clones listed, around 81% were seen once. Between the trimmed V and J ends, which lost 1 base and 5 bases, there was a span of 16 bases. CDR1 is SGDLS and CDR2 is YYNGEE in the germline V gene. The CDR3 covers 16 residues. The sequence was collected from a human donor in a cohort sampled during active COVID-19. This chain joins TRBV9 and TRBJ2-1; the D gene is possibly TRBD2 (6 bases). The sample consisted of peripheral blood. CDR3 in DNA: TGTGCCAGCAGCGTATATGGGCGGGGAGGTGACAATGAGCAGTTCTTC. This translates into CASSVYGRGGDNEQFF.